The source of this TCR beta chain is a study of T cell repertoires in ileal Crohn's disease. Described time point: neoterminal ileum biopsy at postoperative endoscopy, about 6 months after surgery. Sequenced by immunoSEQ multiplex PCR; TCRdb stores in-frame clones only, minus some. This table holds 3,500 to 4,500 clones, around 70% found once. The TCR was taken from an adult with Crohn's disease. The sample taken for sequencing was ileal tissue.

CDR3 bases: TGTGCCACCGCTAGCGGGGGGGCCGGGGAGACCCAGTACTTC. It specifies CATASGGAGETQYF. The chain has TRBV7-2 and TRBJ2-5; TRBD2 aligns across 12 bases. There are 14 residues in the CDR3. V trimming: 10 bases; J trimming: 5 bases; junction bases outside the gene matches: 8. Per germline, CDR1 SGHTA and CDR2 FQGNSA.